A single sample gave rise to the 11 T cell receptor beta chains below, sequenced in a study of blood T cell repertoires in COVID-19. Here immunoSEQ multiplex PCR was the method, and the copy in TCRdb shows in-frame clones only, minus some. The profile shows about 100,000 clones, just under 85% of them singletons. The sequencing sample was made of peripheral blood. These receptors came from a man aged 50 to 59 with active or convalescent COVID-19.

The chain uses TRBV12-5 and TRBJ2-7; 10 bases are a match to TRBD2. Trimming took 5 bases from V and 4 from J; bases not matched to a gene: 5. The CDR3 totals 14 residues. Germline V CDR1 and CDR2: LGHNT, FRNRAP. The CDR3: CASGLPGLAYEQYF. Here the CDR3 DNA reads TGTGCTAGTGGTCTACCGGGACTAGCGTACGAGCAGTACTTC.

The rearrangement joins TRBV24-1 to TRBJ1-2, with D perhaps matching TRBD1 (5 bases). Germline V gene data show CDR1 as KGHDR and CDR2 as SFDVKD. This CDR3 has 13 residues. Trimming took off 4 bases at V and 3 bases at J, with 8 bases between the two ends. CDR3 in amino acids: CATSESGDYGYTF. The CDR3 nucleotides are TGTGCCACCAGTGAGTCGGGGGACTATGGCTACACCTTC.

The chain has TRBV15 and TRBJ2-5; D remains unclear. The germline V gene has CDR1 LNHNV and CDR2 YYDKDF (reference sequence). V lost 0 bases, J lost 3 bases, and 8 bases lay in between. The CDR3 is 14 amino acids. The CDR3 DNA sequence: TGTGCCACCAGCAGAGATCGTGCAGAAGAGACCCAGTACTTC. This gives the protein CATSRDRAEETQYF.

The CDR3 loop reads CASSSPGGSHNYGYTF. The CDR3 DNA reads as TGTGCCAGCAGCTCTCCTGGTGGCAGTCATAACTATGGCTACACCTTC. The chain has TRBV7-2 and TRBJ1-2, with unresolved D. CDR1 is SGHTA, CDR2 FQGNSA, per germline. V lost 4 bases to trimming and J lost 1 base, with 16 bases between them. This CDR3 has 16 residues. Based on the CDR3 plus reference TRBV7-2 and TRBJ1-2, the full variable domain is GAGVSQSPSNKVTEKGKDVELRCDPISGHTALYWYRQSLGQGLEFLIYFQGNSAPDKSGLPSDRFSAERTGGSVSTLTIQRTQQEDSAVYLCASSSPGGSHNYGYTFGSGTRLTVV.

This chain joins TRBV3-1 (or the pseudogene TRBV3-2) and TRBJ1-2; D call uncertain. Germline V CDR1 and CDR2: LGHDT, YNNKEL (reference sequence). The CDR3 is made up of 14 amino acids. The V and J ends lost 3 bases and 5 bases respectively, with 13 bases between them. CDR3 region: CASSQNLQLYGYTF. CDR3 coding DNA: TGTGCCAGCAGCCAGAACTTACAGCTTTATGGCTACACCTTC.

Only one count was recorded for this clone. V usage is TRBV2 and J usage is TRBJ2-3; 16 bases align to TRBD2. This CDR3 comprises 18 residues. CDR1 is SNHLY and CDR2 is FYNNEI in the germline V gene. V shed 6 bases and J 1 base; nucleotides not matched to a gene: 7. CDR3 region: CASSLPGTSGGGTDTQYF. In DNA, the CDR3 is TGTGCCAGCAGCCTACCCGGGACTAGCGGGGGGGGCACAGATACGCAGTATTTT.

The chain links TRBV28 to TRBJ2-7, with 11 bases that match TRBD1. This CDR3 is built from 13 residues. V was clipped by 8 bases and J by 4 bases; unmatched bases: 4. Germline CDR1 MDHEN, CDR2 SYDVKM. The CDR3 spells CASGRDRGYEQYF. In DNA form, the CDR3 reads TGTGCCAGCGGGCGGGACAGGGGGTACGAGCAGTACTTC.

Points on this clone: A junction end diverges from the germline sequence, so it may reflect a read error. The chain links TRBV6-5 to TRBJ2-3, with TRBD2 as a possible D gene (6 bases). Germline CDR1 MNHEY, CDR2 SVGAGI. This CDR3 has 13 residues. This chain's CDR3 is CASSHSSADTQYF. CDR3 in DNA: TGTGCCAGCAGTCACTCTAGCGCAGATACGCAGTATTTT.

The CDR3 region is CASSQDPGREQFF. The CDR3 nucleotides read TGTGCCAGCAGCCAAGACCCTGGGAGGGAGCAGTTCTTC. The chain recombines TRBV3-1 (or the pseudogene TRBV3-2) with TRBJ2-1; weak D call: TRBD2 (6 bases). Trimming took 0 bases from V and 10 from J, leaving 10 bases between them. Germline-derived CDR1 and CDR2 are LGHDT and YNNKEL (reference sequence). This CDR3 has 13 amino acids.

The chain recombines TRBV6-6 with TRBJ1-2; the match to TRBD1 covers 7 bases. This CDR3 comprises 13 residues. Looked up from germline, CDR1 is MNHNY and CDR2 is SVGAGI (reference sequence). V lost 8 bases to trimming and J lost 13 bases; unmatched junction nucleotides: 16. CDR3 amino acids: CASFREEQGTCTF. The CDR3, as DNA: TGTGCCAGCTTTCGGGAAGAACAGGGGACTTGCACCTTC.

V usage is TRBV5-1 and J usage is TRBJ2-7; 11 bases are shared with TRBD2. CDR3 length: 13 amino acids. CDR1 is SGHRS, CDR2 YFSETQ, per germline. V was pared by 2 bases and J by 6 bases, with 1 base of the junction left unmatched. CDR3 coding DNA: TGCGCCAGCAGCTTTACTAGCGGGAGCGAGCAGTACTTC. Encoded protein: CASSFTSGSEQYF. The variable domain in full, completed from reference TRBV5-1 and TRBJ2-7, reads KAGVTQTPRYLIKTRGQQVTLSCSPISGHRSVSWYQQTPGQGLQFLFEYFSETQRNKGNFPGRFSGRQFSNSRSEMNVSTLELGDSALYLCASSFTSGSEQYFGPGTRLTVT.